Below, 25 T cell receptor beta chains from the same sample are listed, as sequenced in a study of spatial heterogeneity in lung cancer (dated by TCRdb to between 2019 and 2020). The library was built by means of 5' RACE. Sequencing instrument: NextSeq 500. Using fastp trimming at Q25 and MiXCR clonotype assembly, TCRdb reanalyzed the public sequencing data and kept in-frame beta chains. Rows with a matching CDR3 protein are joined into one entry that keeps the most common DNA and genes. The sample table shows fewer than 3,000 distinct CDR3 sequences, and roughly a quarter are seen once. The ten biggest clones cover over 25% of the sample. The time point label, read with the paper, signifies: blood at routine non-recurrence follow-up after resection. The material sequenced was PBMCs, taken at follow-up. These receptors all come from a male donor with early-stage non-small cell lung cancer.

With regard to this clonotype: Because the library targeted alpha chains, this beta chain is an off-target read whose size means little. The CDR3 is CASSLAGGPSYEQYF. The CDR3 coding sequence is TGCGCCAGCAGCTTGGCGGGGGGTCCTTCCTACGAGCAGTACTTC. V gene TRBV5-1 combines with J gene TRBJ2-7, with 7 bases that match TRBD2. CDR3 length equals 15 residues. Trimming removed 0 bases from V and 1 base from J; junction bases left unmatched: 4. Per the germline V gene, CDR1 is SGHRS and CDR2 is YFSETQ.

Comment on this clonotype: This beta chain turned up in a library designed for alpha chains; as an off-target read, its abundance says little. The chain combines TRBV7-2 with TRBJ2-4, with D possibly being TRBD2 (5 bases). Germline V gene sequence: CDR1 SGHTA, CDR2 FQGNSA. The CDR3 length is 15 residues. The germline V and J ends were trimmed by 1 base and 8 bases, with 15 bases remaining between them. CDR3 region: CASSLEEWVGDIQYF. The CDR3 nucleotides are TGTGCCAGCAGCTTAGAGGAGTGGGTCGGGGACATTCAGTACTTC. Drawing the rest from reference TRBV7-2 and TRBJ2-4, the complete variable domain is GAGVSQSPSNKVTEKGKDVELRCDPISGHTALYWYRQSLGQGLEFLIYFQGNSAPDKSGLPSDRFSAERTGGSVSTLTIQRTQQEDSAVYLCASSLEEWVGDIQYFGAGTRLSVL.

About this clonotype itself: This beta chain is off target for a library built for alpha chains, so its abundance means little. The chain couples TRBV27 to TRBJ2-3; 9 bases agree with TRBD2. The CDR3 sequence is 14 residues long. Germline trimming cut 2 bases from V and 4 bases from J; bases unmatched to any gene: 1. In germline, CDR1 is MNHEY, CDR2 SMNVEV (reference sequence). The CDR3 loop reads CASSLAGGSDTQYF. The CDR3, as DNA: TGTGCCAGCAGTTTAGCGGGGGGGTCAGATACGCAGTATTTT.

Of note for this clonotype: Being off target in a library aimed at alpha chains, this beta chain has a size of little meaning. The V call is TRBV7-6, the J call TRBJ2-5; 13 positions match TRBD2. The germline gives CDR1 SGHVS, CDR2 FNYEAQ. This CDR3 contains 19 residues. V was pared by 5 bases and J by 5 bases, with 17 bases of the junction left unmatched. The CDR3 is CASSPHPQGTSGTMETQYF. CDR3 in DNA: TGTGCCAGCAGCCCGCACCCCCAAGGGACTAGCGGGACAATGGAGACCCAGTACTTC.

By share, this clonotype ranks as medium-sized. Within a library made for alpha chains, this beta chain is off target, and its count is uninformative. This chain's CDR3 is CATSLGQVETQYF. The CDR3 coding sequence is TGTGCCACCAGCTTGGGACAGGTGGAGACCCAGTACTTC. This chain joins TRBV15 and TRBJ2-5; 8 bases are shared with TRBD1. V trimming: 5 bases; J trimming: 5 bases; junction bases outside the gene matches: 4. Germline values: CDR1 LNHNV, CDR2 YYDKDF (reference sequence). The CDR3 extends over 13 amino acids.

On this clonotype itself: With the library built for alpha chains, this beta chain is off target and its frequency is not meaningful. The chain combines TRBV4-3 with TRBJ2-3; tentative D call: TRBD2 (6 bases). Germline CDR1 and CDR2: LGHNA and YSLEER. The V gene lost 5 bases and the J gene lost 0 bases, with 18 bases spanning the gap. CDR3 length: 17 amino acids. The CDR3 sequence is CASSSRAGGGSTDTQYF. CDR3 nucleotide sequence: TGCGCCAGCAGCTCCCGGGCAGGCGGAGGGAGCACAGATACGCAGTATTTT.

This clonotype is medium-sized within its sample. This beta chain slipped into a library made for alpha chains as a stray read, so its size is not meaningful. This chain links TRBV28 with TRBJ2-7; D is perhaps TRBD1 (6 bases). Trimming stripped 4 bases from V and 1 base from J, with 11 bases between. CDR1 is MDHEN and CDR2 is SYDVKM in the germline V gene. The CDR3 is 14 amino acids. The CDR3 DNA sequence: TGTGCCAGCAGTTCCCTGACAGGTTCCTACGAGCAGTACTTC. Protein product: CASSSLTGSYEQYF.

A few counts support this clonotype. The library was built for alpha chains, so this beta chain is an off-target read and its size means little. The rearrangement links TRBV7-9 to TRBJ2-2; 15 bases match TRBD2. V lost 10 bases to trimming and J lost 4 bases; unmatched junction nucleotides: 13. This CDR3 is 18 amino acids long. Germline assignment: CDR1 SEHNR and CDR2 FQNEAQ (reference sequence). The CDR3 DNA follows: TGTGCCACCGTCGCGGGACTAGCGGGAGGATCAGGCACCGGGGAGCTGTTTTTT. Translated, it gives CATVAGLAGGSGTGELFF.

As for this clonotype: This beta chain appears as a stray read in a library generated for alpha chains; its size is not informative. This chain connects TRBV5-1 to TRBJ2-5; D is undetermined. This CDR3 is 13 amino acids long. The germline V gene has CDR1 SGHRS and CDR2 YFSETQ. Trimming took off 1 base at V and 1 base at J, with 5 bases between the two ends. The CDR3 DNA reads as TGCGCCAGCAGCTTGTTGGTCCAAGAGACCCAGTACTTC. Translation gives CASSLLVQETQYF.

With regard to this clonotype: This beta chain appears as a stray read in a library generated for alpha chains; its size is not informative. This chain links TRBV5-1 with TRBJ2-3; unclear D gene. The germline CDR1 and CDR2 sequences are SGHRS and YFSETQ. The V end was cut by 0 bases, the J end by 2 bases, with 13 bases between. This CDR3 comprises 16 residues. This chain's CDR3 is CASSLGGIPSTDTQYF. CDR3 nucleotide sequence: TGCGCCAGCAGCTTGGGAGGCATCCCTTCCACAGATACGCAGTATTTT. Drawing the rest from reference TRBV5-1 and TRBJ2-3, the complete variable domain is KAGVTQTPRYLIKTRGQQVTLSCSPISGHRSVSWYQQTPGQGLQFLFEYFSETQRNKGNFPGRFSGRQFSNSRSEMNVSTLELGDSALYLCASSLGGIPSTDTQYFGPGTRLTVL.

A word on this clonotype: Because the library targeted alpha chains, this beta chain is an off-target read whose size means little. The chain couples TRBV28 to TRBJ2-2; tentatively, D is TRBD1 (6 bases). Germline CDR1 is MDHEN and CDR2 is SYDVKM. The CDR3 runs to 13 residues. V was trimmed by 6 bases and J by 1 base, leaving 6 bases between them. In DNA, the CDR3 is TGTGCCAGCAGGACAGGGAACACCGGGGAGCTGTTTTTT. Protein product: CASRTGNTGELFF.

To note about this clonotype: This beta chain lies outside the target of a library built for alpha chains; its clone size means little. This chain uses TRBV21-1 with TRBJ2-7; the table calls TRBD2, which could not be checked here. TRBV21-1 is a documented pseudogene. The CDR3 totals 17 residues. The CDR3 bases are TGTGCCAGCAGCAAGGAACCTATAGCGGGAGCCGATGACGAGCAGTACTTC. This codes for CASSKEPIAGADDEQYF.

A remark on this clonotype: This beta chain came through as a stray read in a library set up for alpha chains, and its size says little. The chain carries TRBV5-1 and TRBJ2-2; D is undetermined. Trimming took off 2 bases at V and 2 bases at J, with 10 bases between the two ends. The CDR3 extends over 15 amino acids. Germline CDR1 is SGHRS and CDR2 is YFSETQ. CDR3 sequence reads: CASSFGPKNTGELFF. The CDR3 nucleotides read TGCGCCAGCAGCTTTGGCCCTAAAAACACCGGGGAGCTGTTTTTT.

This clonotype is judged medium-sized. This beta chain lies outside the target of a library built for alpha chains; its clone size means little. V and J are TRBV7-2 and TRBJ2-1, with TRBD2 matching 7 bases. Trimming took 8 bases from V and 2 from J; bases not matched to a gene: 9. Germline loops: CDR1 SGHTA, CDR2 FQGNSA. This CDR3 has 15 residues. The CDR3 is CASRSGTGAYNEQFF. DNA for the CDR3: TGTGCCAGCCGCAGCGGGACTGGGGCCTACAATGAGCAGTTCTTC.

Notes on this clonotype: This beta chain is an unintended read in a library built for alpha chains; its size means little. The rearrangement uses TRBV20-1 and TRBJ2-3; 8 bases align to TRBD2. Germline CDR1 is DFQATT and CDR2 is SNEGSKA (reference sequence). The CDR3 is 13 amino acids. V was pared by 8 bases and J by 1 base, with 5 bases of the junction left unmatched. The DNA of the CDR3 is TGCAGTCACAGCGGGAGAGGCACAGATACGCAGTATTTT. This gives the protein CSHSGRGTDTQYF.

In this sample, this clonotype turned up a few times. Because this beta chain is a stray read in a library intended to capture alpha chains, its abundance should not be given much weight. The V and J genes are TRBV11-2 and TRBJ2-1; possibly TRBD2 for D (5 bases). Looked up from germline, CDR1 is SGHAT and CDR2 is FQNNGV. V lost 5 bases and J 1 base, leaving 15 bases between the germline ends. The CDR3 runs to 16 residues. CDR3 amino acids: CASSDYAGESYNEQFF. The CDR3 region has the DNA TGTGCCAGCAGCGACTACGCCGGGGAGTCCTACAATGAGCAGTTCTTC.

About this clonotype itself: Because the library targeted alpha chains, this beta chain is an off-target read whose size means little. The rearrangement uses TRBV4-3 and TRBJ2-3; 7 positions match TRBD2. CDR3 length: 17 residues. Germline CDR1 and CDR2: LGHNA and YSLEER. J gave up 3 bases and V 1 base, and 10 bases lay outside the gene matches. CDR3 amino acids: CASSQVSGGDPTDTQYF. DNA for the CDR3: TGCGCCAGCAGCCAAGTCTCTGGGGGGGACCCTACAGATACGCAGTATTTT.

By its share, this clonotype is large. The size of this beta chain means little, since it is a stray read in a library made for alpha chains. This rearrangement joins TRBV10-1 to TRBJ2-1, with a possible D match to TRBD1 (5 bases). The length of the CDR3 is 16 residues. The V gene's germline CDR1 is WNHNN and CDR2 SYGVQD (reference sequence). Trimming left V 3 bases short and J 6 bases short, with 18 bases between. As DNA, the CDR3 is TGCGCCAGCAGTGACCAAAGGGGTAAGGGTAGCAATGAGCAGTTCTTC. It yields the protein CASSDQRGKGSNEQFF.

Note on this clonotype: A library made for alpha chains picked up this beta chain off target, so its size means little. V is TRBV10-3 and J is TRBJ2-7; D is uncertain. The germline gives CDR1 ENHRY, CDR2 SYGVKD. V was cut by 0 bases and J by 1 base, with 4 bases left in between. This CDR3 comprises 13 residues. The CDR3 nucleotides are TGTGCCATCAGTGAGTCCGGGTCCTACGAGCAGTACTTC. The encoded protein is CAISESGSYEQYF.

Notes on this clonotype: The library was built for alpha chains, so this beta chain is an off-target read and its size means little. CDR3 sequence reads: CASSQGLASAREQYF. The CDR3 region has the DNA TGCGCCAGCAGCCAAGGTTTGGCAAGCGCACGCGAGCAGTACTTC. The chain is built from TRBV4-3 and TRBJ2-7; D remains ambiguous. The CDR3 spans 15 residues. Germline V CDR1 and CDR2: LGHNA, YSLEER. V was cut by 1 base and J by 6 bases, with 16 bases left in between.

As regards this clonotype: This beta chain is off target for a library built for alpha chains, so its abundance means little. This chain connects TRBV16 to TRBJ1-1; D is unresolved. Germline lookup yields CDR1 KGHSY and CDR2 FQNENV. V was shortened by 2 bases and J by 6 bases, with 10 bases between the two germline ends. CDR3 length: 13 amino acids. The CDR3 spells CASSQPSSSEAFF. The CDR3 DNA sequence: TGTGCCAGCAGCCAACCCAGTTCCTCTGAAGCTTTCTTT. Combining the CDR3 with reference TRBV16 and TRBJ1-1 gives the whole variable domain GEEVAQTPKHLVRGEGQKAKLYCAPIKGHSYVFWYQQVLKNEFKFLISFQNENVFDETGMPKERFSAKCLPNSPCSLEIQATKLEDSAVYFCASSQPSSSEAFFGQGTRLTVV.

Remarks on this clonotype: This beta chain lies outside the target of a library built for alpha chains; its clone size means little. This chain uses TRBV21-1 with TRBJ2-3; whether TRBD1, the table's D call, matches the DNA was not checked. TRBV21-1 is annotated as a pseudogene. The CDR3 spans 16 residues. The CDR3 is CASSGRDRPFTDTQYF. The CDR3 nucleotides read TGTGCCAGCAGCGGCCGGGACAGGCCTTTCACAGATACGCAGTATTTT.

As regards this clonotype: Since the library was made to target alpha chains, this beta chain is a stray read and its abundance is not meaningful. V and J are TRBV18 and TRBJ2-3; D gene uncertain. Deletions cut 0 bases from V and 4 bases from J, with 5 bases between. Germline V gene lookup returns CDR1 KGHSH and CDR2 LQKENI. This CDR3 region has 13 residues. CDR3 region: CASSPPVSDTQYF. DNA of the CDR3: TGTGCCAGCTCACCACCGGTCTCAGATACGCAGTATTTT.

This clonotype has only one observation. Little can be read into the size of this beta chain, an off-target read in a library designed for alpha chains. The rearrangement links TRBV6-1 to TRBJ2-7; TRBD2 aligns across 13 bases. CDR3 length equals 14 residues. Trimming at V came to 6 bases and at J to 5 bases, leaving 4 bases not matched to a gene. Germline CDR1 reads MNHNS; CDR2 reads SASEGT. The CDR3 DNA reads TGTGCCAGCAGCAGGACTAGCGGGAGCCACGAGCAGTACTTC. Translating gives CASSRTSGSHEQYF.

As to this clonotype: Because the library targeted alpha chains, this beta chain is an off-target read whose size means little. The chain has TRBV7-2 and TRBJ2-2; unclear D gene. Germline CDR1 and CDR2: SGHTA and FQGNSA. The CDR3 covers 14 residues. V dropped 1 base and J dropped 0 bases, with 3 bases sitting between them. CDR3 loop: CASSLGSNTGELFF. DNA for the CDR3: TGTGCCAGCAGCTTAGGGTCGAACACCGGGGAGCTGTTTTTT.